The 29 T cell receptor beta chains below were found in one sample sequenced in a study of siplizumab effects on memory and regulatory T cells (dated by TCRdb to the late 2010s). The library relied on the immunoSEQ multiplex PCR assay. The table was pulled from immuneACCESS by TCRdb, which kept in-frame rearrangements only. Such tables lose some clones; where checked, under half of the loss comes from unresolved V genes, and the rest has no known cause. For this sample there are some 100,000 clones; roughly 93% appear just once. The top ten hold 6% to 7% of the sample. Sequences were obtained from CD8+ T cells sorted from blood. These TCRs come from a human donor in good health.

V and J are TRBV27 and TRBJ1-1; no reliable D call. V was cut by 0 bases and J by 5 bases, with 13 bases left in between. Germline CDR1 reads MNHEY; CDR2 reads SMNVEV (reference sequence). This CDR3 is built from 15 residues. In DNA form, the CDR3 reads TGTGCCAGCAGTTTATCGATGGTAGTGAGTACTGAAGCTTTCTTT. This gives the protein CASSLSMVVSTEAFF.

The chain employs TRBV9 and TRBJ1-1; D is undetermined. Trimming removed 0 bases at V and 4 bases at J, with 16 bases between. Germline CDR1 is SGDLS and CDR2 is YYNGEE. The CDR3 contains 16 residues. DNA for the CDR3: TGTGCCAGCAGCGTAGGCTTCGAGGGATTGGGCACTGAAGCTTTCTTT. It yields the protein CASSVGFEGLGTEAFF.

CDR3: CASSLGTGSLNTQYF. The CDR3 DNA is TGTGCCAGCAGCTTAGGGACGGGTTCATTGAATACGCAGTATTTT. The chain has TRBV7-2 and TRBJ2-3; no clear D. Germline V gene sequence: CDR1 SGHTA, CDR2 FQGNSA. The CDR3 sequence is 15 residues long. V gave up 1 base and J gave up 7 bases, with 15 bases separating them.

The J gene is TRBJ1-3, the V gene TRBV11-2; D ambiguous. Germline V gives CDR1 SGHAT, CDR2 FQNNGV. V shed 5 bases and J shed 1 base, with 12 bases lying between them. This CDR3 has 15 residues. The DNA for the CDR3 is TGTGCCAGCAGCCCTCTCGGGATTTCTGGAAACACCATATATTTT. It encodes CASSPLGISGNTIYF.

This chain links TRBV5-1 with TRBJ1-1; D is possibly TRBD1 (5 bases). This CDR3 contains 14 residues. The V end was cut by 4 bases, the J end by 3 bases, with 13 bases between. Germline CDR1 SGHRS, CDR2 YFSETQ. The CDR3, as DNA: TGCGCCAGCAGCCCGGACACCTCGTACACTGAAGCTTTCTTT. As protein: CASSPDTSYTEAFF.

The chain combines TRBV7-9 with TRBJ1-4; no reliable D call. Germline assignment: CDR1 SEHNR and CDR2 FQNEAQ (reference sequence). The CDR3 length is 13 residues. Trimming took off 2 bases at V and 8 bases at J, with 9 bases between the two ends. CDR3 nucleotides: TGTGCCAGCAGCTTACCCAGTGAAGAAAAACTGTTTTTT. It translates to CASSLPSEEKLFF.

V is TRBV6-1 and J is TRBJ1-5; tentatively, D is TRBD1 (5 bases). CDR1 MNHNS and CDR2 SASEGT come from the germline V gene. The CDR3 is 13 residues long. V lost 6 bases and J 6 bases, leaving 12 bases between the germline ends. CDR3 DNA: TGTGCCAGCAGGGGGCCAAATGGTCAGCCCCAGCATTTT. Protein: CASRGPNGQPQHF.

This sequence joins TRBV4-3 and TRBJ1-2; D call uncertain. Germline CDR1 reads LGHNA; CDR2 reads YSLEER. CDR3 length equals 14 residues. V lost 0 bases and J 4 bases, leaving 9 bases between the germline ends. The CDR3 region has the DNA TGCGCCAGCAGCCAAGACGGACCAGTCTATGGCTACACCTTC. Its protein is CASSQDGPVYGYTF.

The genes are TRBV5-1 and TRBJ2-7; 11 bases are a match to TRBD2. The CDR3 is 14 amino acids. V lost 4 bases and J lost 8; bases outside the gene matches: 8. Germline CDR1 and CDR2: SGHRS and YFSETQ. CDR3 bases: TGCGCCAGCAGCCCCTCGGGACTAGCGGAAAAGCAGTACTTC. It encodes CASSPSGLAEKQYF.

The chain links TRBV30 to TRBJ2-7; weak D call: TRBD2 (6 bases). Germline-derived CDR1 and CDR2 are GTSNPN and SVGIG (reference sequence). The length of the CDR3 is 13 residues. V was trimmed by 5 bases and J by 2 bases, leaving 13 bases between them. CDR3 sequence reads: CAWRREYPYEQYF. The CDR3 bases are TGTGCCTGGCGTCGGGAGTATCCCTACGAGCAGTACTTC.

The chain combines TRBV2 with TRBJ2-2; 9 positions agree with TRBD1. After removal of 9 bases from V and 7 bases from J, the junction contained 9 bases not matched to a gene. CDR1 SNHLY and CDR2 FYNNEI come from the germline V gene. The CDR3 runs 14 residues. In DNA form, the CDR3 reads TGTGCCAGTTTACCGGGACAGGGTATCGGGGAGCTGTTTTTT. Protein product: CASLPGQGIGELFF.

This clone was seen a single time. This rearrangement joins TRBV7-8 to TRBJ1-3; D unclear. The V end was cut by 5 bases, the J end by 2 bases, with 10 bases between. Germline CDR1 and CDR2: SGHVS and FQNEAQ. The CDR3 spans 14 residues. CDR3 in amino acids: CASSPPNAGNTIYF. The CDR3 DNA sequence: TGTGCCAGCAGCCCACCAAACGCTGGAAACACCATATATTTT.

This chain joins TRBV7-2 and TRBJ1-2; D unclear. CDR1 SGHTA and CDR2 FQGNSA come from the germline V gene. V dropped 5 bases and J dropped 8 bases, with 9 bases sitting between them. The CDR3 sequence is 11 residues long. This CDR3 is CASSRERGYTF. As DNA, the CDR3 is TGTGCCAGCAGCAGGGAGAGAGGCTACACCTTC.

The CDR3 protein is CASSHGTSGYEQYF. CDR3 DNA sequence: TGCGCCAGCAGCCACGGGACTAGCGGCTACGAGCAGTACTTC. The chain links TRBV4-3 to TRBJ2-7; 11 bases are shared with TRBD2. The CDR3 extends over 14 amino acids. Trimming removed 3 bases from V and 3 bases from J; junction bases left unmatched: 1. Germline-derived CDR1 and CDR2 are LGHNA and YSLEER.

The chain has TRBV7-9 and TRBJ2-2; unclear D gene. CDR1 and CDR2 (germline): SEHNR, FQNEAQ (reference sequence). V lost 0 bases and J lost 14, with 10 bases in between. CDR3 length equals 12 residues. The CDR3 DNA reads TGTGCCAGCAGCTTAGCGCCCCTCCAACTGTTTTTT. Its protein product is CASSLAPLQLFF.

The rearrangement links TRBV5-6 to TRBJ2-5, with D uncertain. This CDR3 contains 15 residues. CDR1 is SGHDT and CDR2 is YYEEEE in the germline V gene. V gave up 0 bases and J gave up 2 bases, with 11 bases separating them. CDR3 loop: CASSLVANGQETQYF. The CDR3 coding sequence is TGTGCCAGCAGCTTGGTAGCAAATGGGCAAGAGACCCAGTACTTC. Filled out from reference TRBV5-6 and TRBJ2-5, the complete variable domain reads DAGVTQSPTHLIKTRGQQVTLRCSPKSGHDTVSWYQQALGQGPQFIFQYYEEEERQRGNFPDRFSGHQFPNYSSELNVNALLLGDSALYLCASSLVANGQETQYFGPGTRLLVL.

The chain has TRBV27 and TRBJ2-3; no definite D call. The CDR3 contains 14 residues. Germline CDR1 is MNHEY and CDR2 is SMNVEV (reference sequence). Trimming took 2 bases from V and 2 from J, leaving 8 bases between them. The CDR3: CASSLAVSTDTQYF. In nucleotides, the CDR3 is TGTGCCAGCAGTTTAGCAGTATCCACAGATACGCAGTATTTT.

This clone came up a few times. V is TRBV2 and J is TRBJ1-1, with D possibly TRBD1 on 6 matching bases. The germline CDR1 and CDR2 sequences are SNHLY and FYNNEI. CDR3 length equals 14 residues. V shed 5 bases and J shed 1 base, with 11 bases lying between them. The DNA for the CDR3 is TGTGCCAGCAGTTCCACAGGGACGAACACTGAAGCTTTCTTT. Amino acid sequence: CASSSTGTNTEAFF.

The chain joins TRBV30 to TRBJ1-2; no firm D call. Germline V CDR1 and CDR2: GTSNPN, SVGIG (reference sequence). The CDR3 has 12 amino acids. Trimming shortened V by 6 bases and J by 4 bases, and 12 bases separated the two germline ends. In nucleotides, the CDR3 is TGTGCCTGCGACCGAACGAGCTATGGCTACACCTTC. This sequence encodes CACDRTSYGYTF.

The gene calls are TRBV5-1 and TRBJ2-2; D is ambiguous. This CDR3 has 11 residues. V lost 2 bases and J 5 bases, leaving 1 base between the germline ends. CDR1 and CDR2 from the germline V gene are SGHRS and YFSETQ. Here the CDR3 reads CASSFTGELFF. CDR3 DNA: TGCGCCAGCAGCTTTACCGGGGAGCTGTTTTTT.

The genes are TRBV6-5 and TRBJ2-7; the D gene could be TRBD1 or TRBD2 (5 bases each). Germline CDR1 is MNHEY and CDR2 is SVGAGI. Trimming took off 11 bases at V and 2 bases at J, with 16 bases between the two ends. The CDR3 extends over 13 amino acids. The DNA for the CDR3 is TGTGCCCGGGACCCTGATAGGACCTACGAGCAGTACTTC. The encoded protein is CARDPDRTYEQYF.

A note on this clone: This same CDR3 is encoded by further DNA sequences in the sample. The rearrangement uses TRBV6-5 and TRBJ2-1; D ambiguous. Germline-derived CDR1 and CDR2 are MNHEY and SVGAGI. The CDR3 has 13 amino acids. V was pared by 0 bases and J by 4 bases, with 4 bases between. Here the CDR3 reads CASSYSRYNEQFF. The DNA of the CDR3 is TGTGCCAGCAGTTACTCGAGATACAATGAGCAGTTCTTC.

This clone was counted once. The genes are TRBV7-8 and TRBJ2-7, with 7 bases identical to TRBD2. Germline V gene sequence: CDR1 SGHVS, CDR2 FQNEAQ. Trimming removed 3 bases from V and 3 bases from J; junction bases left unmatched: 2. CDR3 length equals 13 residues. The CDR3 DNA is TGTGCCAGCAGCTTGGGACTAAACTACGAGCAGTACTTC. This codes for CASSLGLNYEQYF.

V gene TRBV6-5 combines with J gene TRBJ2-3; D uncertain. The V end was cut by 0 bases, the J end by 2 bases, with 6 bases between. CDR3 length equals 14 residues. CDR1 and CDR2 from the germline V gene are MNHEY and SVGAGI. The CDR3 sequence: CASSYSRFTDTQYF. The CDR3 DNA sequence: TGTGCCAGCAGTTACTCGAGGTTCACAGATACGCAGTATTTT.

As concerns this clone: The junction differs from germline at one of its ends, possibly a read error. This chain joins TRBV7-7 and TRBJ2-1; D may be TRBD2 (5 bases). Germline CDR1 and CDR2: SSHAT and FNYEAQ (reference sequence). CDR3 length: 15 residues. The CDR3 sequence is CASSLGVASYNEQFF. The CDR3, as DNA: TGTGCTAGCAGCTTAGGAGTAGCGAGCTACAATGAGCAGTTCTTC.

The rearrangement uses TRBV7-9 and TRBJ1-5; no reliable D call. Trimming removed 1 base at V and 9 bases at J, with 4 bases between. Germline CDR1 SEHNR, CDR2 FQNEAQ (reference sequence). The CDR3 is 11 amino acids. CDR3 coding DNA: TGTGCCAGCAGCTTAGAGGGGCCCCAGCATTTT. It codes for CASSLEGPQHF. Based on the CDR3 plus reference TRBV7-9 and TRBJ1-5, the full variable domain is DTGVSQNPRHKITKRGQNVTFRCDPISEHNRLYWYRQTLGQGPEFLTYFQNEAQLEKSRLLSDRFSAERPKGSFSTLEIQRTEQGDSAMYLCASSLEGPQHFGDGTRLSIL.

The chain has TRBV6-1 and TRBJ2-7; a weak D match, TRBD1 (6 bases). From germline, CDR1 is MNHNS and CDR2 SASEGT. This CDR3 region has 15 residues. Deletions cut 1 base from V and 2 bases from J, with 12 bases between. CDR3 in DNA: TGTGCCAGCAGTGAAGTACAGGGTCAAACCTACGAGCAGTACTTC. Amino acids: CASSEVQGQTYEQYF.

This clone was counted a single time. The chain joins TRBV7-9 to TRBJ2-5; 9 nucleotides match TRBD2. CDR3 size: 17 residues. Per germline, CDR1 SEHNR and CDR2 FQNEAQ (reference sequence). The V segment lost 3 bases and the J segment 2 bases; nucleotides outside the gene matches: 10. Written as DNA, the CDR3 is TGTGCCAGCAGCTTCCCTGTGGCTAGCGGGGAACAAGAGACCCAGTACTTC. This translates into CASSFPVASGEQETQYF. The whole variable domain, remainder taken from reference TRBV7-9 and TRBJ2-5, is DTGVSQNPRHKITKRGQNVTFRCDPISEHNRLYWYRQTLGQGPEFLTYFQNEAQLEKSRLLSDRFSAERPKGSFSTLEIQRTEQGDSAMYLCASSFPVASGEQETQYFGPGTRLLVL.

The chain carries TRBV13 and TRBJ2-1; D call uncertain. The CDR3 length is 14 residues. Germline CDR1 PRHDT, CDR2 FYEKMQ (reference sequence). The V gene lost 5 bases and the J gene lost 2 bases, with 10 bases spanning the gap. CDR3: CASSLGRTYNEQFF. DNA of the CDR3: TGTGCCAGCAGCCTGGGCAGAACCTACAATGAGCAGTTCTTC.